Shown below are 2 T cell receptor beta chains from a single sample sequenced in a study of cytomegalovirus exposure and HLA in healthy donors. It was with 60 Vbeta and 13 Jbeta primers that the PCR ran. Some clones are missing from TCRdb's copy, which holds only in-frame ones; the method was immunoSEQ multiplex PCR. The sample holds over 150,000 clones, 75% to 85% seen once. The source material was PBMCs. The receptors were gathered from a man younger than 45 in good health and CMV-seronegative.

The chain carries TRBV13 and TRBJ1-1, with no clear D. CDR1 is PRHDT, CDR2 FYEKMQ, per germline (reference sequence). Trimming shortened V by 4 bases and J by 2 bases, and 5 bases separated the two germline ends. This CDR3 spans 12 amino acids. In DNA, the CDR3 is TGTGCCAGCAGCTCCCATAACACTGAAGCTTTCTTT. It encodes CASSSHNTEAFF.

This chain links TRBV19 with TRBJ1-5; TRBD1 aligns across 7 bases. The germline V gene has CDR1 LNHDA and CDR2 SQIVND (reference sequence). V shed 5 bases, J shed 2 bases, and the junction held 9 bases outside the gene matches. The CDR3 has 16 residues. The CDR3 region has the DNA TGTGCCAGTAGTCGCAGACAGGGTTGGCGCAATCAGCCCCAGCATTTT. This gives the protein CASSRRQGWRNQPQHF.